What follows are 7 T cell receptor beta chains derived from one specimen sequenced in a study of blood T cell repertoires in COVID-19. Repertoires were generated with immunoSEQ multiplex PCR, while TCRdb's copy carries only in-frame clones and drops some. The sample carries about 160,000 clones, 70% to 90% recorded once. Sequencing was done on a sample of peripheral blood. The receptors come from a man aged 45 to 65 with active or convalescent COVID-19.

The V call is TRBV13, the J call TRBJ2-3; 11 nucleotides agree with TRBD2. The trim removed 0 bases at V and 5 bases at J, leaving 4 bases unmatched. Germline values: CDR1 PRHDT, CDR2 FYEKMQ (reference sequence). The CDR3 contains 16 residues. The chain's CDR3 is CASSLGLAGGRDTQYF. For the CDR3, the DNA is TGTGCCAGCAGCTTAGGTCTAGCGGGAGGCAGAGATACGCAGTATTTT. Drawing the rest from reference TRBV13 and TRBJ2-3, the complete variable domain is AAGVIQSPRHLIKEKRETATLKCYPIPRHDTVYWYQQGPGQDPQFLISFYEKMQSDKGSIPDRFSAQQFSDYHSELNMSSLELGDSALYFCASSLGLAGGRDTQYFGPGTRLTVL.

The V gene is TRBV5-1, the J gene TRBJ2-7; a possible D gene is TRBD2 (6 bases). Germline V gene lookup returns CDR1 SGHRS and CDR2 YFSETQ. The CDR3 sequence is 14 residues long. V lost 5 bases, J lost 0 bases, and 12 bases lay in between. The CDR3 DNA reads TGCGCCAGCAGGATAGCGGAGAGCTCCTACGAGCAGTACTTC. This translates into CASRIAESSYEQYF.

The chain uses TRBV29-1 and TRBJ2-5; D perhaps matches TRBD2 (5 bases). Trimming took off 4 bases at V and 5 bases at J, with 8 bases between the two ends. CDR1 is SQVTM, CDR2 ANQGSEA, per germline. The CDR3 contains 11 residues. CDR3 loop: CSVGRGETQYF. For the CDR3, the DNA is TGCAGCGTTGGGCGAGGGGAGACCCAGTACTTC.

This clone was detected only once. The chain employs TRBV2 and TRBJ2-5; a possible D gene is TRBD2 (5 bases). Per the germline V gene, CDR1 is SNHLY and CDR2 is FYNNEI. The CDR3 is 15 residues long. V was shortened by 3 bases and J by 5 bases, with 16 bases between the two germline ends. CDR3 amino acids: CASSDKRVAEETQYF. The CDR3 coding sequence is TGTGCCAGCAGTGACAAGAGGGTAGCCGAGGAGACCCAGTACTTC. The full variable domain, in which reference TRBV2 and TRBJ2-5 provide the parts outside the CDR3, is EPEVTQTPSHQVTQMGQEVILRCVPISNHLYFYWYRQILGQKVEFLVSFYNNEISEKSEIFDDQFSVERPDGSNFTLKIRSTKLEDSAMYFCASSDKRVAEETQYFGPGTRLLVL.

V usage is TRBV5-4 and J usage is TRBJ1-5; 9 bases agree with TRBD1. Germline CDR1 reads SGHNT; CDR2 reads YYREEE (reference sequence). CDR3 size: 16 residues. V gave up 3 bases and J gave up 5 bases; unmatched junction bases: 9. The chain's CDR3 is CASSWGTGGRDQPQHF. The CDR3 DNA sequence: TGTGCCAGCAGCTGGGGAACAGGGGGCAGGGATCAGCCCCAGCATTTT.

This clone has a single count. The chain joins TRBV7-6 to TRBJ1-3; unclear D gene. CDR1 and CDR2 (germline): SGHVS, FNYEAQ. This CDR3 region has 16 residues. Deletions cut 7 bases from V and 0 bases from J, with 16 bases between. The CDR3 loop is CASTRSYGSSGNTIYF. The DNA for the CDR3 is TGTGCCAGCACTCGCAGCTATGGGAGCTCTGGAAACACCATATATTTT.

The CDR3 loop reads CATLGTEQETQYF. Here the CDR3 DNA reads TGTGCCACACTTGGGACAGAACAAGAGACCCAGTACTTC. The chain combines TRBV2 with TRBJ2-5; 7 bases fit TRBD1. Germline V gene sequence: CDR1 SNHLY, CDR2 FYNNEI. With V trimmed by 10 bases and J by 2 bases, 7 bases remained unmatched. This CDR3 has 13 amino acids.